Shown below are 30 T cell receptor beta chains from a single sample sequenced in a study of CD8+ T cells in alopecia areata. Once RNA had been extracted, it was reverse transcribed into cDNA to act as the sequencing template. Data came from immunoSEQ multiplex PCR; TCRdb stores just in-frame clones and leaves some out. The table includes roughly 170,000 clones, 59% detected once. Specimen: CD4+ T cells sorted from blood, collected at week 0. These receptors were collected from a human donor with alopecia areata.

The CDR3 loop is CASSESGGGLTDTQYF. In DNA form, the CDR3 reads TGTGCCAGCAGTGAATCTGGCGGGGGGCTCACAGATACGCAGTATTTT. The V call is TRBV2, the J call TRBJ2-3; TRBD2 aligns across 8 bases. CDR1 SNHLY and CDR2 FYNNEI come from the germline V gene. V dropped 2 bases and J dropped 2; count of bases not matched to a gene: 6. The CDR3 totals 16 residues.

The gene calls are TRBV5-6 and TRBJ1-5, with D maybe TRBD1 (6 bases). The V end lost 4 bases, the J end lost 6 bases, and 11 bases lay between the germline ends. Germline values: CDR1 SGHDT, CDR2 YYEEEE. The CDR3 spans 13 residues. CDR3 sequence (DNA): TGTGCCAGCAGCACTACAGGGATTCAGCCCCAGCATTTT. Protein product: CASSTTGIQPQHF.

The genes are TRBV2 and TRBJ1-1, with D perhaps matching TRBD1 (5 bases). Germline V gene sequence: CDR1 SNHLY, CDR2 FYNNEI. This CDR3 comprises 13 residues. V dropped 6 bases and J dropped 5 bases, with 13 bases sitting between them. CDR3: CASRRDPGTEAFF. CDR3 nucleotide sequence: TGTGCCAGCAGACGGGACCCAGGGACTGAAGCTTTCTTT.

The chain employs TRBV5-1 and TRBJ1-2, with a weak D call TRBD1 (5 bases). Trimming took off 0 bases at V and 7 bases at J, with 13 bases between the two ends. In germline, CDR1 is SGHRS, CDR2 YFSETQ. The CDR3 is made up of 14 amino acids. CDR3 protein: CASSLEVRARGYTF. The DNA for the CDR3 is TGCGCCAGCAGCTTGGAGGTCAGGGCTCGTGGCTACACCTTC.

This clone is a singleton in its sample. This chain uses TRBV9 with TRBJ2-7, with D unclear. With 0 bases removed from V and 2 bases from J, the gap between germline ends came to 12 bases. CDR1 and CDR2 from the germline V gene are SGDLS and YYNGEE. This CDR3 region has 15 residues. The CDR3 sequence: CASSVGLSITYEQYF. The CDR3 nucleotides are TGTGCCAGCAGCGTAGGGCTCAGCATTACCTACGAGCAGTACTTC.

The gene calls are TRBV7-8 and TRBJ2-5; tentatively, D is TRBD1 (5 bases). CDR1 is SGHVS and CDR2 is FQNEAQ in the germline V gene. Trimming took 7 bases from V and 3 from J, leaving 27 bases between them. The CDR3 totals 18 residues. The CDR3 sequence is CASTNQRGPRDREETQYF. For the CDR3, the DNA is TGTGCCAGCACCAACCAAAGAGGCCCCCGAGACAGAGAAGAGACCCAGTACTTC. Based on the CDR3 plus reference TRBV7-8 and TRBJ2-5, the full variable domain is GAGVSQSPRYKVAKRGQDVALRCDPISGHVSLFWYQQALGQGPEFLTYFQNEAQLDKSGLPSDRFFAERPEGSVSTLKIQRTQQEDSAVYLCASTNQRGPRDREETQYFGPGTRLLVL.

The gene calls are TRBV7-2 and TRBJ1-2; 9 nucleotides line up with TRBD1. With 1 base clipped from V and 4 bases from J, the junction kept 7 bases outside the gene matches. Germline V CDR1 and CDR2: SGHTA, FQGNSA. The CDR3 has 16 amino acids. The CDR3 sequence is CASSLVGTGTPYGYTF. DNA of the CDR3: TGTGCCAGCAGCTTAGTAGGGACAGGGACCCCCTATGGCTACACCTTC.

The J gene is TRBJ1-1, the V gene TRBV5-1; TRBD1 matches 7 bases. J gave up 1 base and V 4 bases, and 7 bases lay outside the gene matches. CDR1 and CDR2 (germline): SGHRS, YFSETQ. The CDR3 is 15 residues long. CDR3 nucleotide sequence: TGCGCCAGCAGCCCGAGGACAGGCGAGAACACTGAAGCTTTCTTT. It translates to CASSPRTGENTEAFF.

The J gene is TRBJ2-2, the V gene TRBV7-2; D might be TRBD1 (6 bases). Germline lookup yields CDR1 SGHTA and CDR2 FQGNSA. Trimming stripped 5 bases from V and 6 bases from J, with 13 bases between. The length of the CDR3 is 14 residues. The CDR3 loop reads CASSTTQGPGELFF. DNA for the CDR3: TGTGCCAGCAGCACTACACAGGGTCCCGGGGAGCTGTTTTTT. Drawing the rest from reference TRBV7-2 and TRBJ2-2, the complete variable domain is GAGVSQSPSNKVTEKGKDVELRCDPISGHTALYWYRQSLGQGLEFLIYFQGNSAPDKSGLPSDRFSAERTGGSVSTLTIQRTQQEDSAVYLCASSTTQGPGELFFGEGSRLTVL.

Regarding this clone: Other DNA variants within this sample encode the same CDR3. The V and J genes are TRBV30 and TRBJ1-2; D may be TRBD1 (5 bases). Germline V gene sequence: CDR1 GTSNPN, CDR2 SVGIG (reference sequence). This CDR3 contains 12 residues. The V gene lost 0 bases and the J gene lost 5 bases, with 7 bases spanning the gap. The CDR3 DNA reads as TGTGCCTGGAGTGTACGGGGGTATGGCTACACCTTC. It yields the protein CAWSVRGYGYTF.

This clone appeared a few times. The V gene is TRBV29-1, the J gene TRBJ1-2, with D unclear. This CDR3 is built from 12 residues. Per germline, CDR1 SQVTM and CDR2 ANQGSEA. V lost 7 bases to trimming and J lost 7 bases, with 16 bases between them. The CDR3 is CSALRMPSGYTF. CDR3 sequence (DNA): TGCAGCGCCCTACGAATGCCAAGTGGCTACACCTTC.

CDR3 residues: CATSPKSARETQYF. The DNA for the CDR3 is TGTGCCACCAGCCCGAAGTCGGCTAGAGAGACCCAGTACTTC. V usage is TRBV15 and J usage is TRBJ2-5, with D unresolved. The ends were cut back, 5 bases at V and 4 bases at J, with 14 bases in the middle. Germline lookup yields CDR1 LNHNV and CDR2 YYDKDF (reference sequence). The CDR3 is 14 amino acids.

This clone was seen just once. The chain joins TRBV5-1 to TRBJ2-7; D possibly matches TRBD1 or TRBD2 (5 bases each). This CDR3 contains 13 residues. Looked up from germline, CDR1 is SGHRS and CDR2 is YFSETQ. Trimming removed 6 bases at V and 3 bases at J, with 13 bases between. Written as DNA, the CDR3 is TGCGCCAGCAATTGGGACGGAAACTACGAGCAGTACTTC. Encoded protein: CASNWDGNYEQYF.

The chain couples TRBV29-1 to TRBJ1-2; D gene unclear. Germline V gene lookup returns CDR1 SQVTM and CDR2 ANQGSEA. The ends were cut back, 6 bases at V and 8 bases at J, with 13 bases in the middle. The CDR3 is made up of 11 amino acids. Here the CDR3 DNA reads TGCAGCGTCAAGTGGGCGGAGGGCTACACCTTC. Its translation is CSVKWAEGYTF.

The chain uses TRBV7-6 and TRBJ1-2; D is undetermined. Germline CDR1 is SGHVS and CDR2 is FNYEAQ. The ends were cut back, 5 bases at V and 7 bases at J, with 17 bases in the middle. CDR3 length: 14 residues. In DNA form, the CDR3 reads TGTGCCAGCAGCCCGGATCCACCCAATGGTGGCTACACCTTC. The encoded protein is CASSPDPPNGGYTF.

This rearrangement joins TRBV28 to TRBJ2-4, with 10 bases that match TRBD1. Losses at the gene ends were 1 base for V and 5 bases for J; bases not matched to a gene: 2. The CDR3 contains 15 residues. Germline CDR1 MDHEN, CDR2 SYDVKM. CDR3 sequence (DNA): TGTGCCAGCAGTTTATTTGGGACAGGGGAAAACATTCAGTACTTC. Protein sequence: CASSLFGTGENIQYF.

The gene calls are TRBV29-1 and TRBJ1-6; D might be TRBD1 (6 bases). Trimming pared 1 base from V and 8 bases from J, leaving 18 bases between. Per the germline V gene, CDR1 is SQVTM and CDR2 is ANQGSEA. The CDR3 spans 16 residues. The CDR3, as DNA: TGCAGCGTTGAAGTCCCCCGGAGGGGGTCCCATTCACCCCTCCACTTT. Translated: CSVEVPRRGSHSPLHF.

The chain uses TRBV29-1 and TRBJ2-5; 8 nucleotides align to TRBD2. The CDR3 is made up of 15 amino acids. The trim removed 7 bases at V and 0 bases at J, leaving 10 bases unmatched. The germline V gene has CDR1 SQVTM and CDR2 ANQGSEA. Written as DNA, the CDR3 is TGCAGCGCCTCTGGGACTAGGGGGAACCAAGAGACCCAGTACTTC. Amino acid sequence: CSASGTRGNQETQYF.

The CDR3 here is CASSLILGDEQYF. As DNA, the CDR3 is TGTGCCAGCAGCTTAATTCTGGGGGACGAGCAGTACTTC. The rearrangement uses TRBV11-2 and TRBJ2-7; TRBD1 or TRBD2 may be the D gene (5 bases each). V was shortened by 2 bases and J by 5 bases, with 10 bases between the two germline ends. Germline values: CDR1 SGHAT, CDR2 FQNNGV. This CDR3 has 13 residues.

V is TRBV9 and J is TRBJ1-2; no clear D gene. Looked up from germline, CDR1 is SGDLS and CDR2 is YYNGEE. V lost 3 bases to trimming and J lost 4 bases, with 4 bases between them. This CDR3 is built from 11 residues. This CDR3 is CASSASYGYTF. In DNA form, the CDR3 reads TGTGCCAGCAGCGCCAGCTATGGCTACACCTTC. The complete variable domain, with remaining parts taken from reference TRBV9 and TRBJ1-2, reads DSGVTQTPKHLITATGQRVTLRCSPRSGDLSVYWYQQSLDQGLQFLIQYYNGEERAKGNILERFSAQQFPDLHSELNLSSLELGDSALYFCASSASYGYTFGSGTRLTVV.

V gene TRBV2 combines with J gene TRBJ2-2, with 10 positions matching TRBD2. CDR3 size: 16 residues. The V gene end was trimmed by 6 bases and the J gene end by 0 bases; junction bases not matched to a gene: 4. The germline CDR1 and CDR2 sequences are SNHLY and FYNNEI. CDR3 sequence: CASSATSGTNTGELFF. In DNA form, the CDR3 reads TGTGCCAGCAGCGCTACTAGCGGGACGAACACCGGGGAGCTGTTTTTT.

This chain joins TRBV30 and TRBJ2-3, with D uncertain. The CDR3 has 14 amino acids. The germline V gene encodes CDR1 GTSNPN and CDR2 SVGIG (reference sequence). V gave up 3 bases and J gave up 2 bases, with 12 bases separating them. CDR3 in amino acids: CAWRHREPTDTQYF. CDR3 in DNA: TGTGCCTGGAGGCACAGAGAGCCCACAGATACGCAGTATTTT.

The gene calls are TRBV5-1 and TRBJ1-6; D gene unclear. The CDR3 contains 16 residues. The V gene's germline CDR1 is SGHRS and CDR2 YFSETQ. V lost 0 bases to trimming and J lost 6 bases, with 13 bases between them. CDR3 loop: CASSLDARVVNSPLHF. The CDR3 bases are TGCGCCAGCAGCTTGGATGCAAGGGTGGTTAATTCACCCCTCCACTTT. Together with reference TRBV5-1 and TRBJ1-6, the CDR3 gives the full variable domain: KAGVTQTPRYLIKTRGQQVTLSCSPISGHRSVSWYQQTPGQGLQFLFEYFSETQRNKGNFPGRFSGRQFSNSRSEMNVSTLELGDSALYLCASSLDARVVNSPLHFGNGTRLTVT.

This clone turned up a few times. V and J are TRBV2 and TRBJ2-3, with a weak D call TRBD1 (5 bases). This CDR3 region has 13 residues. Germline assignment: CDR1 SNHLY and CDR2 FYNNEI. V dropped 6 bases and J dropped 1 base, with 8 bases sitting between them. The CDR3 coding sequence is TGTGCCAGCAGCCAACAGGGCACAGATACGCAGTATTTT. Its protein product is CASSQQGTDTQYF.

The rearrangement uses TRBV29-1 and TRBJ1-1; D is uncertain. V shed 4 bases and J shed 0 bases, with 24 bases lying between them. This CDR3 is 18 amino acids long. CDR1 is SQVTM, CDR2 ANQGSEA, per germline. This chain's CDR3 is CSVVLGGEEVRLNTEAFF. CDR3 nucleotides: TGCAGCGTTGTTTTAGGAGGTGAGGAAGTGAGGTTGAACACTGAAGCTTTCTTT.

The genes are TRBV4-1 and TRBJ2-3; D remains unclear. With 1 base removed from V and 6 bases from J, the gap between germline ends came to 8 bases. The CDR3 has 13 residues. The germline CDR1 and CDR2 sequences are MGHRA and YSYEKL. The CDR3 is CASSQVTVDTQYF. The CDR3 bases are TGCGCCAGCAGCCAAGTGACGGTGGATACGCAGTATTTT.

This clone was picked up a small number of times. CDR3 in amino acids: CASSLGEGVYEQYF. CDR3 in DNA: TGCGCCAGCAGCTTGGGAGAAGGGGTCTACGAGCAGTACTTC. This chain links TRBV5-1 with TRBJ2-7; D is perhaps TRBD1 (5 bases). The CDR3 is 14 amino acids. V was clipped by 0 bases and J by 3 bases, with 10 bases between them. CDR1 is SGHRS, CDR2 YFSETQ, per germline.

This clone was observed a few times. This sequence joins TRBV29-1 and TRBJ2-5; D possibly corresponds to TRBD2 (6 bases). CDR1 is SQVTM and CDR2 is ANQGSEA in the germline V gene. The V end was cut by 4 bases, the J end by 4 bases, with 13 bases between. This CDR3 is built from 13 residues. The CDR3 here is CSVARGLGETQYF. In DNA form, the CDR3 reads TGCAGCGTTGCCCGGGGACTCGGAGAGACCCAGTACTTC. The variable domain in full, completed from reference TRBV29-1 and TRBJ2-5, reads SAVISQKPSRDICQRGTSLTIQCQVDSQVTMMFWYRQQPGQSLTLIATANQGSEATYESGFVIDKFPISRPNLTFSTLTVSNMSPEDSSIYLCSVARGLGETQYFGPGTRLLVL.

The chain joins TRBV2 to TRBJ2-1; the match to TRBD2 covers 16 bases. With 1 base clipped from V and 5 bases from J, the junction kept 2 bases outside the gene matches. The CDR3 consists of 17 residues. Looked up from germline, CDR1 is SNHLY and CDR2 is FYNNEI. The CDR3 coding sequence is TGTGCCAGCAGTGAAGAGGGACTAGCGGGGGGGCACAATGAGCAGTTCTTC. Translated, it gives CASSEEGLAGGHNEQFF. Full variable domain (outside the CDR3, taken from reference TRBV2 and TRBJ2-1): EPEVTQTPSHQVTQMGQEVILRCVPISNHLYFYWYRQILGQKVEFLVSFYNNEISEKSEIFDDQFSVERPDGSNFTLKIRSTKLEDSAMYFCASSEEGLAGGHNEQFFGPGTRLTVL.

V usage is TRBV5-1 and J usage is TRBJ2-1; unclear D gene. There are 12 residues in the CDR3. Per the germline V gene, CDR1 is SGHRS and CDR2 is YFSETQ. Trimming took 1 base from V and 8 from J, leaving 7 bases between them. The CDR3 DNA reads as TGCGCCAGCAGCTTGCTTGATCATGAGCAGTTCTTC. It translates to CASSLLDHEQFF.